The subject of this entry is one T cell receptor beta chain. The antigen remains unidentified. This record comes from a study of cytomegalovirus exposure and HLA in healthy donors. General study findings and limits: In a later analysis, most CMV-associated TCR beta chains appeared HLA-restricted. In a later analysis, V- and J-gene trimming of beta chains associated with a DCLRE1C missense variant, replicated independently. Accounts indicate the classifier identified cytomegalovirus status with strong specificity and sensitivity. Later analysis showed TCR association rates varying by HLA locus, highest for DRB1 and lowest for HLA-C.

With 60 Vbeta and 13 Jbeta primers, the PCR was carried out. The assay was immunoSEQ multiplex PCR, and TCRdb's table has in-frame clones only and misses some. The data show around 150,000 clones, with 80% to 90% seen just once and less than 2.5% held by the top ten. The TCR comes from a man aged 18 to 30 in good health and CMV-seropositive. Specimen: PBMCs.

CDR3 DNA sequence: TGTGCCAGCAGTGACCCCGGGACAGGACTGTCTGGAAACACCATATATTTT. Translation: CASSDPGTGLSGNTIYF. The chain combines TRBV6-1 with TRBJ1-3; 8 bases agree with TRBD1. The V gene end was trimmed by 3 bases and the J gene end by 1 base; junction bases not matched to a gene: 8. CDR1 and CDR2 (germline): MNHNS, SASEGT. The CDR3 contains 17 residues.